This passage covers 4 T cell receptor beta chains from one sample sequenced in a study of T cells after yellow fever vaccination. TCRdb called the 5' RACE reads again in MiXCR, with one record for every CDR3 protein. Of about 110,000 distinct CDR3 sequences listed, approximately 8.4% are singletons. Sequencing used CD8+ T cells sorted from PBMCs, obtained 45 days after the yellow fever booster vaccination. These receptors all come from a man aged 25-45 years who received the YFV17D yellow fever vaccine.

This clonotype was observed at least ten times. The chain joins TRBV5-6 to TRBJ2-5, with TRBD2 matching over 10 bases. The CDR3 spans 16 residues. V was pared by 0 bases and J by 4 bases, with 6 bases of the junction left unmatched. Germline V gene sequence: CDR1 SGHDT, CDR2 YYEEEE. The chain's CDR3 is CASSLGLAGWRETQYF. The CDR3 region has the DNA TGTGCCAGCAGCTTGGGACTAGCGGGTTGGCGAGAGACCCAGTACTTC.

This clonotype was observed many times. V is TRBV12-3 or TRBV12-4 and J is TRBJ1-1; D is unresolved. The ends were cut back, 5 bases at V and 2 bases at J, with 3 bases in the middle. The CDR3 covers 11 residues. This CDR3 is CASSPNTEAFF. Written as DNA, the CDR3 is TGTGCCAGCAGTCCCAACACTGAAGCTTTCTTT.

In regard to this clonotype: A clone one base away is much larger, so this may be a read error. V and J are TRBV5-4 and TRBJ2-5; D remains ambiguous. Germline CDR1 SGHNT, CDR2 YYREEE (reference sequence). The CDR3 runs to 10 residues. Trimming left V 7 bases short and J 1 base short, with 2 bases between. The CDR3 spells CASGQETQYF. The CDR3 DNA reads TGTGCCAGCGGCCAAGAGACCCAGTACTTC.

This clonotype has ten or more counts. The chain joins TRBV4-2 to TRBJ2-1; D ambiguous. Germline CDR1 and CDR2: LGHNA and YNFKEQ. CDR3 length equals 10 residues. V was trimmed by 8 bases and J by 5 bases, leaving 4 bases between them. The CDR3 DNA is TGTGCCAGCGGACACAATGAGCAGTTCTTC. As protein: CASGHNEQFF.